This T cell receptor (beta chain) derives from a study of blood T cell repertoires in COVID-19. For the study at large: Whether acute or convalescent, the COVID-19 samples came from the United States, Italy and Spain. PBMCs, B-cell-depleted T cells, or T cells were the source of the cDNA or gDNA that made up the material.

Germline V gene sequence: CDR1 LGHNA, CDR2 YNFKEQ. The CDR3 is made up of 14 amino acids. Trimming took 1 base from V and 4 from J, leaving 10 bases between them. Original analysis: Amplification from reference gene primers served as the basis for estimated nucleated cell counts. Libraries were prepared by immunoSEQ multiplex PCR; TCRdb keeps only in-frame clonotypes and omits some of them. V, J and clone size derive from that table, while D and trimming were established from the DNA sequence. The sample contains 300,000 to 450,000 clones, roughly 86% of which appear only once. The V and J genes are TRBV4-2 and TRBJ1-2; D is perhaps TRBD1 (5 bases). This clonotype was obtained from a human donor in a cohort sampled during active COVID-19. Specimen: peripheral blood. The CDR3 coding sequence is TGTGCCAGCAGCCAAGGGTTTCAGGGCTATGGCTACACCTTC. Its translation is CASSQGFQGYGYTF.